The rows below give T cell receptor beta chains drawn from one sample of a study of CD8+ T cells in alopecia areata. Method: immunoSEQ multiplex PCR; TCRdb's copy keeps in-frame clones and lacks some. In the table there are 140,000 to 150,000 clones, approximately 45% of which are singletons. The sample taken for sequencing was CD4+ T cells sorted from blood. Receptors were obtained from a human donor with alopecia areata. CDR3s leave out the opening cysteine and the closing phenylalanine or tryptophan. Fields, in order: D gene, clone size, J gene, V gene, CDR3 protein. A D gene is named only where the DNA matches it firmly. Only some rows state a clone size, as once, few, many or a class for expanded clones.

d_call: .; clone_size: .; j_call: TRBJ2-3; v_call: TRBV19; cdr3_aa: ASSPGARAPDTQY
d_call: TRBD2; clone_size: once; j_call: TRBJ2-5; v_call: TRBV25-1; cdr3_aa: ASRDHGGRSETQY
d_call: .; clone_size: few; j_call: TRBJ2-7; v_call: TRBV30; cdr3_aa: AWSGSPALH
d_call: TRBD2; clone_size: once; j_call: TRBJ2-1; v_call: TRBV5-6; cdr3_aa: ASSLDRGSYNEQF
d_call: TRBD2; clone_size: .; j_call: TRBJ2-2; v_call: TRBV6-5; cdr3_aa: ASTLGLAGEGELF
d_call: TRBD2; clone_size: .; j_call: TRBJ2-5; v_call: TRBV4-1; cdr3_aa: ASSQVWGGETQY
d_call: .; clone_size: .; j_call: TRBJ1-2; v_call: TRBV23-1; cdr3_aa: ASSHLVGGHGYT
d_call: .; clone_size: .; j_call: TRBJ2-5; v_call: TRBV5-4; cdr3_aa: ASSLDAGSRETQY
d_call: .; clone_size: .; j_call: TRBJ2-4; v_call: TRBV30; cdr3_aa: AWSGGGNIQY
d_call: .; clone_size: few; j_call: TRBJ1-1; v_call: TRBV18; cdr3_aa: ASSPLGEYTEAF
d_call: TRBD1; clone_size: .; j_call: TRBJ2-4; v_call: TRBV2; cdr3_aa: ASSADRGRFIQY
d_call: .; clone_size: .; j_call: TRBJ2-6; v_call: TRBV5-1; cdr3_aa: ASSSTGMGANVLT
d_call: .; clone_size: few; j_call: TRBJ2-6; v_call: TRBV7-7; cdr3_aa: ASSLGTSGANVLT
d_call: .; clone_size: .; j_call: TRBJ2-2; v_call: TRBV25-1; cdr3_aa: ASSGLAYTGELF
d_call: TRBD2; clone_size: .; j_call: TRBJ2-5; v_call: TRBV29-1; cdr3_aa: SVDRFWKAGGKETQY
d_call: .; clone_size: .; j_call: TRBJ1-3; v_call: TRBV9; cdr3_aa: ASSVGGAENTIY
d_call: .; clone_size: few; j_call: TRBJ2-1; v_call: TRBV29-1; cdr3_aa: SGGHNEQF
d_call: TRBD2; clone_size: few; j_call: TRBJ2-1; v_call: TRBV5-4; cdr3_aa: ASSLATSGLF
d_call: TRBD2; clone_size: .; j_call: TRBJ2-7; v_call: TRBV27; cdr3_aa: ASSPNGGAGVGEQY
d_call: .; clone_size: .; j_call: TRBJ2-7; v_call: TRBV11-3; cdr3_aa: ASSAGLTSYEQY
d_call: TRBD1; clone_size: .; j_call: TRBJ1-1; v_call: TRBV11-2; cdr3_aa: ASSLDRGRTEAF
d_call: .; clone_size: .; j_call: TRBJ2-3; v_call: TRBV29-1; cdr3_aa: SVGASTDTQY
d_call: .; clone_size: .; j_call: TRBJ1-1; v_call: TRBV2; cdr3_aa: ASSKTGVGVNTEAF
d_call: .; clone_size: .; j_call: TRBJ1-4; v_call: TRBV29-1; cdr3_aa: SVEERGAQEKLF
d_call: TRBD2; clone_size: .; j_call: TRBJ2-4; v_call: TRBV14; cdr3_aa: ASSQAGVSKNIQY
d_call: TRBD2; clone_size: .; j_call: TRBJ2-3; v_call: TRBV5-1; cdr3_aa: ASSLEGWGLAGADTQY
d_call: .; clone_size: few; j_call: TRBJ2-5; v_call: TRBV6-6; cdr3_aa: ASSYSTGEETQY
d_call: .; clone_size: once; j_call: TRBJ2-5; v_call: TRBV5-6; cdr3_aa: ASSLVQREETQY
d_call: .; clone_size: few; j_call: TRBJ2-1; v_call: TRBV5-1; cdr3_aa: ASAGGDDYNEQF
d_call: .; clone_size: few; j_call: TRBJ1-2; v_call: TRBV4-1; cdr3_aa: ASSQDAVYGYT
d_call: TRBD1; clone_size: .; j_call: TRBJ2-7; v_call: TRBV15; cdr3_aa: ATSRDGDSSYEQY
d_call: .; clone_size: few; j_call: TRBJ2-2; v_call: TRBV12-5; cdr3_aa: ASGLVVAGLNTGELF
d_call: .; clone_size: .; j_call: TRBJ1-1; v_call: TRBV5-1; cdr3_aa: ASSLASRPGKAF
d_call: .; clone_size: .; j_call: TRBJ2-7; v_call: TRBV25-1; cdr3_aa: ARRVGFSYEQY
d_call: .; clone_size: once; j_call: TRBJ1-1; v_call: TRBV29-1; cdr3_aa: SVEGAAEAF
d_call: .; clone_size: .; j_call: TRBJ1-1; v_call: TRBV5-1; cdr3_aa: ASSLDTGRRAEAF
d_call: .; clone_size: .; j_call: TRBJ2-3; v_call: TRBV30; cdr3_aa: AWSVGGLGTDTQY
d_call: .; clone_size: .; j_call: TRBJ2-1; v_call: TRBV14; cdr3_aa: ASSQDQRGRYEQF
d_call: TRBD1; clone_size: .; j_call: TRBJ1-5; v_call: TRBV29-1; cdr3_aa: SAARGLEQPQH
d_call: TRBD1; clone_size: .; j_call: TRBJ2-3; v_call: TRBV27; cdr3_aa: ASSLQGASDTQY
d_call: .; clone_size: .; j_call: TRBJ1-5; v_call: TRBV5-1; cdr3_aa: ASSLDGGNQPQH
d_call: .; clone_size: .; j_call: TRBJ1-2; v_call: TRBV30; cdr3_aa: AWSRTLNGYT
d_call: .; clone_size: .; j_call: TRBJ2-7; v_call: TRBV5-1; cdr3_aa: ASSFEPYEQY
d_call: .; clone_size: few; j_call: TRBJ2-7; v_call: TRBV7-9; cdr3_aa: ASSFGDGYEQY
d_call: .; clone_size: few; j_call: TRBJ2-2; v_call: TRBV6-5; cdr3_aa: ASSYSGLSAGELF
d_call: .; clone_size: .; j_call: TRBJ2-5; v_call: TRBV5-1; cdr3_aa: ASSTTGTAGVETQY
d_call: .; clone_size: .; j_call: TRBJ2-5; v_call: TRBV28; cdr3_aa: ASSFAPPQETQY
d_call: TRBD2; clone_size: .; j_call: TRBJ2-5; v_call: TRBV29-1; cdr3_aa: SVEYWTSQETQY
d_call: .; clone_size: .; j_call: TRBJ1-5; v_call: TRBV4-1; cdr3_aa: ASSQVLAGANQPQH
d_call: TRBD2; clone_size: few; j_call: TRBJ2-5; v_call: TRBV6-5; cdr3_aa: ASSYSPGLGLVQY
d_call: .; clone_size: .; j_call: TRBJ2-1; v_call: TRBV4-1; cdr3_aa: ASSQEEWRLGNNEQF
d_call: .; clone_size: few; j_call: TRBJ2-7; v_call: TRBV9; cdr3_aa: ASSVAEVTTYEQY
d_call: TRBD1; clone_size: few; j_call: TRBJ2-4; v_call: TRBV29-1; cdr3_aa: SIVLDRGSIAKNIQY
d_call: TRBD1; clone_size: few; j_call: TRBJ1-5; v_call: TRBV28; cdr3_aa: ASSKWKRPDRVQPQH